The present TCR beta chain was sequenced within a study of blood T cell repertoires in COVID-19. The ends were cut back, 4 bases at V and 8 bases at J, with 21 bases in the middle. This CDR3 contains 15 residues. Germline V gene sequence: CDR1 SGHDT, CDR2 YYEEEE. Per the original methods: Reference gene primer amplification gave nucleated cell count estimates. Sequencing was performed with immunoSEQ multiplex PCR; in TCRdb, only in-frame clones are kept and a portion is missing. That table is the source of V, J and clone size, and D and trimming were worked out from the DNA. The sample records around 300,000 clones, roughly 90% being singletons.

Sequencing input: peripheral blood. The V and J genes are TRBV5-6 and TRBJ1-2; no clear D gene. The TCR sequence derives from a woman aged 45-65 years with active or convalescent COVID-19. The CDR3 here is CASSPPFIVSLGYTF. CDR3 DNA: TGTGCCAGCAGCCCCCCGTTCATAGTCTCGCTCGGCTACACCTTC.